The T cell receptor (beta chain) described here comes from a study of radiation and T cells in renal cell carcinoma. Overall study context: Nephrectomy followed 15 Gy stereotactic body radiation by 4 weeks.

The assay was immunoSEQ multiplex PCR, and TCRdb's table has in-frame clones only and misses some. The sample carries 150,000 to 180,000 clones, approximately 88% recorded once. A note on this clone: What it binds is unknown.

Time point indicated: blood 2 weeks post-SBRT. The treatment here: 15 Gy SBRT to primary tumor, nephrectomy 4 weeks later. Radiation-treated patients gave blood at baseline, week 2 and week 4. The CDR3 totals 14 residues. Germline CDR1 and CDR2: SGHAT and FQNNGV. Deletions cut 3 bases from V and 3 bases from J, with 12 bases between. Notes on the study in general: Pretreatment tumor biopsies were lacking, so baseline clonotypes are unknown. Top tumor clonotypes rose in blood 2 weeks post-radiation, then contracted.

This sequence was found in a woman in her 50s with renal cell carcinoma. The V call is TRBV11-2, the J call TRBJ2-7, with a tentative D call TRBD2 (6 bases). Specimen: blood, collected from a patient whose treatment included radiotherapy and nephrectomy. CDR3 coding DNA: TGTGCCAGCAGCTTGGGCCGGGAGAACTACGAGCAGTACTTC. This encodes CASSLGRENYEQYF.